The TCR beta chain described here comes from a study of siplizumab effects on memory and regulatory T cells. Germline-derived CDR1 and CDR2 are MNHNS and SASEGT. The CDR3 spans 15 residues. Germline trimming cut 1 base from V and 3 bases from J; bases unmatched to any gene: 2. This clone was detected once. This table comes from immunoSEQ multiplex PCR, and its TCRdb copy is limited to in-frame clones, with some not included. The data hold roughly 75,000 clones, with around 93% observed a single time. The rearrangement joins TRBV6-1 to TRBJ2-7; 11 positions match TRBD2. The clonotype was recovered from a human donor in good health. The sequenced material came from CD8+ T cells sorted from blood. The DNA for the CDR3 is TGTGCCAGCAGTGAAGTGACTAGCGGGGTCTACGAGCAGTACTTC. This translates into CASSEVTSGVYEQYF.